The entry that follows covers one TCR beta chain sequence. What it binds is not known. The data derive from a study of cytomegalovirus exposure and HLA in healthy donors. Germline CDR1 reads SGHDN; CDR2 reads FVKESK. The CDR3 is made up of 13 amino acids. V was clipped by 6 bases and J by 4 bases; unmatched bases: 4. Use of 60 Vbeta and 13 Jbeta primers characterized the PCR. TCRdb keeps only in-frame clones here, not all; method: immunoSEQ multiplex PCR. The data hold 180,000 or so clones, with around 80% observed a single time. Study outcomes and limitations: In presence/absence analyses, roughly uniform sequencing depth across donors was assumed. V segments that were indistinguishable, TRBV6-2 and TRBV6-3 among them, were omitted from analysis. The study flagged some 180 TCR beta chains as cytomegalovirus-associated.

The chain links TRBV14 to TRBJ1-2; 8 nucleotides agree with TRBD1. The sequence was collected from a woman aged 55-70 years in good health and CMV-seropositive. What was sequenced was PBMCs. The CDR3 protein is CASRLTGGYGYTF. The CDR3 DNA is TGTGCCAGCAGACTTACAGGGGGCTATGGCTACACCTTC. The full variable domain, completed using reference TRBV14 and TRBJ1-2, is EAGVTQFPSHSVIEKGQTVTLRCDPISGHDNLYWYRRVMGKEIKFLLHFVKESKQDESGMPNNRFLAERTGGTYSTLKVQPAELEDSGVYFCASRLTGGYGYTFGSGTRLTVV.